Presented here are 18 T cell receptor beta chains from one specimen sequenced in a study of blood T cell repertoires in COVID-19. Data came from immunoSEQ multiplex PCR; TCRdb stores just in-frame clones and leaves some out. Found here are 200,000 to 300,000 clones, around 81% of them singletons; the top ten hold roughly 6.4%. The sample consisted of peripheral blood. These receptor sequences come from a woman in her fifties or sixties with active or convalescent COVID-19.

This sequence joins TRBV6-4 and TRBJ1-3; TRBD1 matches at 8 bases. The CDR3 contains 15 residues. Germline V gene data show CDR1 as MRHNA and CDR2 as SNTAGT. V lost 6 bases and J lost 0; bases outside the gene matches: 4. CDR3 DNA: TGTGCCAGCAGCCCAGGACAGGGCTCTGGAAACACCATATATTTT. As protein: CASSPGQGSGNTIYF.

This clone was found a few times. The V and J genes are TRBV11-2 and TRBJ1-2; 8 bases are shared with TRBD1. J was trimmed by 5 bases and V by 0 bases; bases with no gene match: 5. Germline CDR1 SGHAT, CDR2 FQNNGV. This CDR3 has 15 residues. CDR3 nucleotides: TGTGCCAGCAGCTTAGAGGGACAGGCCCGGTATGGCTACACCTTC. This translates into CASSLEGQARYGYTF.

This clone was observed a handful of times. The genes are TRBV2 and TRBJ1-1; the D gene is possibly TRBD1 (5 bases). V was cut by 8 bases and J by 0 bases, with 16 bases left in between. The CDR3 totals 15 residues. The germline gives CDR1 SNHLY, CDR2 FYNNEI. CDR3 nucleotides: TGTGCCAGCGGCGGGACGGCGATCATGAACACTGAAGCTTTCTTT. This encodes CASGGTAIMNTEAFF.

This chain links TRBV7-5 with TRBJ1-2; no DNA check was done on the table's D call, TRBD1. TRBV7-5 is termed a pseudogene. The CDR3 sequence is 20 residues long. The CDR3 region has the DNA TGTGCCAGAAGAAACGTGAGGGACAGGATAAGAAGGGGGCGGAACTATGGCTACACCTTC. Its protein is CARRNVRDRIRRGRNYGYTF.

V is TRBV29-1 and J is TRBJ2-1; TRBD2 is a possible D gene (5 bases). Germline values: CDR1 SQVTM, CDR2 ANQGSEA. Trimming pared 7 bases from V and 7 bases from J, leaving 11 bases between. The CDR3 totals 11 residues. The CDR3: CSADPGNEQFF. Written as DNA, the CDR3 is TGCAGCGCTGACCCGGGGAATGAGCAGTTCTTC.

This clone was observed a few times. The DNA for the CDR3 is TGTGCCAGCAGGTATCCGGGACAATATCAGCCCCAGCATTTT. Translated: CASRYPGQYQPQHF. The chain recombines TRBV6-5 with TRBJ1-5, with a weak D call TRBD1 (6 bases). This CDR3 comprises 14 residues. The germline V and J ends were trimmed by 6 bases and 5 bases, with 14 bases remaining between them. Germline loops: CDR1 MNHEY, CDR2 SVGAGI.

The gene calls are TRBV5-1 and TRBJ1-1; D not resolved. V dropped 5 bases and J dropped 1 base, with 9 bases sitting between them. This CDR3 has 13 residues. Looked up from germline, CDR1 is SGHRS and CDR2 is YFSETQ. CDR3 nucleotides: TGCGCCAGCAGTTTACAGAGGAACACTGAAGCTTTCTTT. Encoded protein: CASSLQRNTEAFF.

The chain combines TRBV6-5 with TRBJ2-7; 9 bases map to TRBD2. There are 14 residues in the CDR3. The germline gives CDR1 MNHEY, CDR2 SVGAGI. Trimming took 8 bases from V and 2 from J; bases not matched to a gene: 7. CDR3 coding DNA: TGTGCCAGCCGGGCGAGCGGGGGGACCTACGAGCAGTACTTC. This translates into CASRASGGTYEQYF.

Only a few counts were recorded for this clone. V is TRBV4-1 and J is TRBJ1-4; D may be TRBD1 (6 bases). The CDR3 runs to 18 residues. From germline, CDR1 is MGHRA and CDR2 YSYEKL. V dropped 2 bases and J dropped 3 bases, with 19 bases sitting between them. The CDR3 coding sequence is TGCGCCAGCAGCCAACGTTCGTGGGGGCTTCAGCCTAATGAAAAACTGTTTTTT. This gives the protein CASSQRSWGLQPNEKLFF.

J is TRBJ2-2 and V is TRBV27; the match to TRBD1 covers 11 bases. From germline, CDR1 is MNHEY and CDR2 SMNVEV (reference sequence). The CDR3 has 17 amino acids. Trimming cost V 4 bases and J 4 bases; bases outside gene matches: 8. The CDR3 region has the DNA TGTGCCAGCAGTTCCATATCCGGGACAGGGGGCACCGGGGAGCTGTTTTTT. It is translated as CASSSISGTGGTGELFF.

This clone has just a few counts. V gene TRBV2 combines with J gene TRBJ1-4, with D uncertain. CDR1 SNHLY and CDR2 FYNNEI come from the germline V gene. The ends were cut back, 6 bases at V and 7 bases at J, with 12 bases in the middle. The CDR3 length is 13 residues. Written as DNA, the CDR3 is TGTGCCAGCAGACAGTACCGACCTGAAAAACTGTTTTTT. It is translated as CASRQYRPEKLFF.

This chain joins TRBV7-2 and TRBJ2-7; D possibly corresponds to TRBD2 (6 bases). CDR3 length: 16 amino acids. Germline V gene sequence: CDR1 SGHTA, CDR2 FQGNSA. Trimming removed 0 bases from V and 4 bases from J, with 16 bases in between. The CDR3 sequence is CASSLAPGSGPYEQYV. In DNA, the CDR3 is TGTGCCAGCAGCTTAGCGCCGGGTAGCGGACCATACGAGCAGTACGTC.

V usage is TRBV3-1 (or the pseudogene TRBV3-2) and J usage is TRBJ2-5; D is ambiguous. The germline V gene encodes CDR1 LGHDT and CDR2 YNNKEL (reference sequence). The V end was cut by 4 bases, the J end by 7 bases, with 10 bases between. The CDR3 runs 12 residues. CDR3 DNA: TGTGCCAGCAGCCCTCCTACGGGGACCCAGTACTTC. Protein sequence: CASSPPTGTQYF.

The genes are TRBV28 and TRBJ1-1; 7 bases are a match to TRBD1. V lost 6 bases, J lost 3 bases, and 4 bases stayed unmatched. Germline V CDR1 and CDR2: MDHEN, SYDVKM. The CDR3 totals 13 residues. The CDR3 is CASRGGEHTEAFF. CDR3 nucleotide sequence: TGTGCCAGCAGAGGGGGCGAGCACACTGAAGCTTTCTTT.

This rearrangement joins TRBV3-1 (or the pseudogene TRBV3-2) to TRBJ1-1; D is possibly TRBD1 (5 bases). V shed 6 bases and J shed 2 bases, with 10 bases lying between them. This CDR3 is built from 13 residues. Germline CDR1 and CDR2: LGHDT and YNNKEL (reference sequence). CDR3 protein: CASSSTANTEAFF. The CDR3 DNA sequence: TGTGCCAGCAGTTCGACAGCTAACACTGAAGCTTTCTTT.

The V call is TRBV18, the J call TRBJ2-5, with D maybe TRBD2 (6 bases). Germline assignment: CDR1 KGHSH and CDR2 LQKENI. The CDR3 consists of 15 residues. The ends were cut back, 3 bases at V and 9 bases at J, with 20 bases in the middle. The CDR3 loop is CASSPGFPGESAQYF. Here the CDR3 DNA reads TGTGCCAGCTCACCGGGGTTTCCGGGGGAATCGGCCCAGTACTTC.

The rearrangement links TRBV21-1 to TRBJ2-1; the D call TRBD2 from the table was never checked on the DNA. TRBV21-1 is given as a pseudogene. This CDR3 region has 16 residues. CDR3 residues: CASSLSEEGNHNEQFF. The CDR3 nucleotides read TGTGCCAGCAGCCTTTCTGAGGAGGGGAACCACAATGAGCAGTTCTTC.

The J gene is TRBJ2-1, the V gene TRBV25-1, with 11 bases fitting TRBD2. This CDR3 region has 15 residues. V shed 6 bases, J shed 4 bases, and the junction held 5 bases outside the gene matches. Germline CDR1 reads MGHDK; CDR2 reads SYGVNS. The CDR3 DNA is TGTGCCAGCAGACTTAGCGGGGGGGCATACAATGAGCAGTTCTTC. Its protein product is CASRLSGGAYNEQFF.